A selection of T cell receptor beta chains follows, all from one sample in a study of T cell repertoires in cytomegalovirus infection. TCRdb re-called the reads with MiXCR, one entry per CDR3 protein. Of some 200,000 distinct CDR3 sequences in the sample, about a tenth were seen once. Specimen: PBMCs. These receptor sequences come from a human donor in good health (CMV status not recorded). Some clones in this sample may be carry-over from other donors' samples. CDR3s include the opening cysteine and the closing phenylalanine or tryptophan. Each record gives: clone size, J gene, V gene, D gene, CDR3 DNA, CDR3 protein. A D gene is named only where the DNA matches it firmly. Only some rows state a clone size, as once, few, many or a class for expanded clones.

NA | TRBJ2-5 | TRBV2 | TRBD2 | TGTGCCAGCAGTGGAGCTAGCGGGAGGGCCAGCGAGACCCAGTACTTC | CASSGASGRASETQYF
many | TRBJ2-3 | TRBV7-2 | NA | TGTGCCAGCAGCTTAGTTAGGGCAACGGATACGCAGTATTTT | CASSLVRATDTQYF
many | TRBJ2-7 | TRBV28 | NA | TGTGCCAGCTTCGAAAACGGGGGGCACTACGAGCAGTACTTC | CASFENGGHYEQYF
many | TRBJ2-7 | TRBV7-2 | TRBD2 | TGTGCCAGCAGCCCAATAAAGGTATCGGGACTAGCTTACGAGCAGTACTTC | CASSPIKVSGLAYEQYF
many | TRBJ2-1 | TRBV11-2 | TRBD2 | TGTGCCAGCAGCCCCAACGGGGGACACCGGACTAGCGGCTCCTACAATGAGCAGTTCTTC | CASSPNGGHRTSGSYNEQFF
few | TRBJ2-7 | TRBV11-2 | NA | TGTGCCAGCAGCTTAGCCCGGGTCGGCCCCTACGAGCAGTACTTC | CASSLARVGPYEQYF
NA | TRBJ2-2 | TRBV29-1 | TRBD2 | TGCAGCGTTGTTGGGGGAGGGTCCCCCGGGGAGCTGTTTTTT | CSVVGGGSPGELFF
few | TRBJ2-7 | TRBV11-2 | NA | TGTGCCAGCAGCCCGGGCGACGAGCAGTACTTC | CASSPGDEQYF
many | TRBJ1-2 | TRBV20-1 | NA | TGCAGTGCTCCCACAGGAGACTATGGCTACACCTTC | CSAPTGDYGYTF
medium-sized | TRBJ1-2 | TRBV7-2 | NA | TGTGCCAGCAGCGCCCGACAGGGCTACACCTTC | CASSARQGYTF
few | TRBJ2-7 | TRBV28 | NA | TGTGCCAGCAGTTACCGAGCATTTACTAGGACGGGGGAGCAGTACTTC | CASSYRAFTRTGEQYF
many | TRBJ1-1 | TRBV7-2 | NA | TGTGCCAGCAGCCTGGCGGGTGGTCGTCAGATGAACACTGAAGCTTTCTTT | CASSLAGGRQMNTEAFF
NA | TRBJ2-5 | TRBV5-1 | NA | TGCGCCAGCAGCTTGAGTCCGGGAGAGGAGACCCAGTACTTC | CASSLSPGEETQYF
many | TRBJ2-3 | TRBV7-2 | TRBD2 | TGTGCCAGCAGCTCTACTAGCGGGAGCGGTGATACGCAGTATTTT | CASSSTSGSGDTQYF
many | TRBJ2-7 | TRBV27 | TRBD2 | TGTGCCAGCAGTTTAAGGTACGGGACTAGCTCCTACGAGCAGTACTTC | CASSLRYGTSSYEQYF
many | TRBJ1-1 | TRBV7-2 | TRBD1 | TGTGCCAGCAGCCCCCGTTTAGGGACAGGGTCTAACACTGAAGCTTTCTTT | CASSPRLGTGSNTEAFF
NA | TRBJ2-1 | TRBV14 | NA | TGTGCCAGCAGCCAAGATGGGTTCAGTGAGCAGTTCTTC | CASSQDGFSEQFF
few | TRBJ2-3 | TRBV7-9 | NA | TGTGCCAGCAGCTTAGCTGAGGGCAGAAGCACAGATACGCAGTATTTT | CASSLAEGRSTDTQYF
many | TRBJ2-6 | TRBV7-2 | NA | TGTGCCAGCAGCTTCTCGAGCTCTGGGGCCAACGTCCTGACTTTC | CASSFSSSGANVLTF
many | TRBJ1-2 | TRBV4-3 | NA | TGCGCCAGCAGCCAACAGGGTGCGGGAAACTATGGCTACACCTTC | CASSQQGAGNYGYTF
many | TRBJ1-2 | TRBV2 | TRBD1 | TGTGCCAGCAGCGCAGGGGGCGCGGGCTACACCTTC | CASSAGGAGYTF
many | TRBJ2-5 | TRBV28 | NA | TGTGCCATCTCGGCCGGACAGCTCCAAGAGACCCAGTACTTC | CAISAGQLQETQYF
many | TRBJ1-6 | TRBV28 | NA | TGTGCCAGCAGCCTTGTTTCCTATAATTCACCCCTCCACTTT | CASSLVSYNSPLHF
few | TRBJ2-3 | TRBV5-4 | TRBD1 | TGTGCCAGCAGCCCCGGCGGGCAGGGGGCGAGAGATACGCAGTATTTT | CASSPGGQGARDTQYF
many | TRBJ1-5 | TRBV2 | NA | TGTGCCAGCAGTGAAACCGGGACAACTACTTATCAGCCCCAGCATTTT | CASSETGTTTYQPQHF
NA | TRBJ2-3 | TRBV12-3/TRBV12-4 | TRBD2 | TGTGCCAGCAGCTTAGCGGGTCTTAAGGATACGCAGTATTTT | CASSLAGLKDTQYF
many | TRBJ1-1 | TRBV5-1 | NA | TGCGCCAGCAGCACCGGGACACCGAACACTGAAGCTTTCTTT | CASSTGTPNTEAFF
many | TRBJ1-5 | TRBV7-2 | NA | TGTGCCAGCAGCTTAGTACACGCAATCAATCAGCCCCAGCATTTT | CASSLVHAINQPQHF
many | TRBJ2-3 | TRBV7-6 | TRBD2 | TGTGCCAGCAGCCAGATGAGCGGGATCGCAGATACGCAGTATTTT | CASSQMSGIADTQYF
NA | TRBJ2-7 | TRBV6-5 | TRBD2 | TGTGCCAGCAGAGGTAGCGGGGGCTCCTACGAGCAGTACTTC | CASRGSGGSYEQYF
NA | TRBJ2-7 | TRBV7-9 | TRBD2 | TGTGCCAGCAGCCGCGGGGGGGACGAGCAGTACTTC | CASSRGGDEQYF
many | TRBJ2-3 | TRBV7-2 | NA | TGTGCCAGCAGCTTAAGCAGGATCACAGATACGCAGTATTTT | CASSLSRITDTQYF
many | TRBJ2-3 | TRBV29-1 | NA | TGCAGCGCCCAAACAGATACGCAGTATTTT | CSAQTDTQYF
many | TRBJ1-2 | TRBV6-2/TRBV6-3 | NA | TGTGCCAGCAGGCGGCAGGGGCCCTATGGCTACACCTTC | CASRRQGPYGYTF
many | TRBJ2-2 | TRBV7-6 | TRBD1 | TGTGCCAGCAGCTCAACCGGGACAGCGAACACCGGGGAGCTGTTTTTT | CASSSTGTANTGELFF
NA | TRBJ2-7 | TRBV28 | NA | TGTGCCAGCAGCTCCGTGGGTGCGAATTTCGCCTACGAGCAGTACTTC | CASSSVGANFAYEQYF
many | TRBJ1-1 | TRBV12-3/TRBV12-4 | TRBD1 | TGTGCCAGCAGTCAGCACAGGGGGCTCCGGACTGAAGCTTTCTTT | CASSQHRGLRTEAFF
NA | TRBJ1-2 | TRBV11-3 | TRBD1 | TGTGCCAGCAGCTCCTCCGGGACAGCTAACTATGGCTACACCTTC | CASSSSGTANYGYTF
many | TRBJ1-5 | TRBV28 | TRBD1 | TGTGCCAGCAGCCATAGGGACAGGGCAGGAGGGTTTAGCAATCAGCCCCAGCATTTT | CASSHRDRAGGFSNQPQHF
many | TRBJ2-3 | TRBV6-2/TRBV6-3 | NA | TGTGCCAGCAGGGGGGACTGGGGGCAGGTCCACACTTCAGATACGCAGTATTTT | CASRGDWGQVHTSDTQYF
many | TRBJ2-5 | TRBV7-9 | NA | TGTGCCAGCAGCAGACCCGGGGTGGAGACCCAGTACTTC | CASSRPGVETQYF
many | TRBJ1-1 | TRBV7-2 | NA | TGTGCCAGCAGCATGGGACCGAAGAACACTGAAGCTTTCTTT | CASSMGPKNTEAFF
few | TRBJ2-7 | TRBV28 | NA | TGTGCCAGCAGTACCCCGCGGACAGATACAGACTACGAGCAGTACTTC | CASSTPRTDTDYEQYF
few | TRBJ2-4 | TRBV19 | NA | TGTGCCAGTACGTCAGGGGTAGCCAAAAACATTCAGTACTTC | CASTSGVAKNIQYF
NA | TRBJ2-4 | TRBV5-6 | TRBD1 | TGTGCCAGCAGCGGAGGACAGGGATGGGCCAAAAACATTCAGTACTTC | CASSGGQGWAKNIQYF
few | TRBJ2-7 | TRBV20-1 | TRBD1 | TGCAGTGCTAGTCCGACAGGGGGCTACGAGCAGTACTTC | CSASPTGGYEQYF
many | TRBJ2-5 | TRBV7-2 | NA | TGTGCCAGCAGCTTAGGGTTTCGGGAGACCCAGTACTTC | CASSLGFRETQYF
NA | TRBJ2-1 | TRBV2 | TRBD2 | TGTGCCAGCAGGACTAGCGGGATGATTTTCAATGAGCAGTTCTTC | CASRTSGMIFNEQFF
many | TRBJ2-3 | TRBV7-2 | TRBD2 | TGTGCCAGCAGCTTAGTGGCTAGCGGGAGGGCCGGAGATACGCAGTATTTT | CASSLVASGRAGDTQYF
NA | TRBJ1-1 | TRBV2 | NA | TGTGCCAGCTCCCGGGAGGAATACACTGAAGCTTTCTTT | CASSREEYTEAFF
few | TRBJ1-4 | TRBV7-9 | TRBD1 | TGTGCCAGCAGTCGGACAGGGCAGGCAGGCGAAAAACTGTTTTTT | CASSRTGQAGEKLFF
few | TRBJ1-5 | TRBV10-3 | NA | TGTGCCACCGGGGGGGCCGGGAGCAATCAGCCCCAGCATTTT | CATGGAGSNQPQHF
many | TRBJ2-1 | TRBV6-2/TRBV6-3 | NA | TGTGCCAGCAGTCCACACCCCGTGGCAGGGTCCTACAATGAGCAGTTCTTC | CASSPHPVAGSYNEQFF
many | TRBJ1-1 | TRBV7-3 | NA | TGTGCCAGCAGCTTACGGCTCGAGGGAGCTTTCTTT | CASSLRLEGAFF
NA | TRBJ2-3 | TRBV11-2 | TRBD2 | TGTGCCAGCAGCCCGCGCCTTGGGGGGGGGGTGACAGATACGCAGTATTTT | CASSPRLGGGVTDTQYF
many | TRBJ1-4 | TRBV5-1 | NA | TGCGCCAGCAGCCCTTCGGGAGGGAATAAGGGTGAAAAACTGTTTTTT | CASSPSGGNKGEKLFF
many | TRBJ2-2 | TRBV7-2 | NA | TGTGCCAGCAGCTTAGCCCCTACCGGGGAGCTGTTTTTT | CASSLAPTGELFF